This TCR beta chain was recorded in a study of human T cells and chemical hapten exposure. Study in general: The variation in per-sample TCR yields arose mainly from small differences in pooled library volumes.

The time point is: healthy volunteer bleed at 2 weeks. Whole blood, unfractionated, served as the material for total RNA extraction. On this clonotype itself: Its antigen is unknown.

General study points: TCRs exceeding a frequency of 1 in 1000 stayed unchanged under DPC sensitization.

The library attached unique molecular identifiers to individual cDNA molecules. Original data processing: A typical sample had around 96,000 TCRs, with about 20,000 to 700,000 overall. TCRdb re-analysed the RACE reads in MiXCR, keeping a single row per CDR3 protein. Here the V and J calls rest on TCRdb's processing, not on the authors' analysis. The data show 75,000 to 100,000 distinct CDR3 sequences, approximately 10% seen once. The V and J ends lost 0 bases and 0 bases respectively, with 6 bases between them. The CDR3 is made up of 13 amino acids. Per germline, CDR1 GTSNPN and CDR2 SVGIG (reference sequence).

The chain employs TRBV30 and TRBJ2-7; D unresolved. Input material: whole blood. This TCR was sampled from a female donor in good health. Some clones in this sample may be carry-over from other donors' samples. The CDR3 DNA reads as TGTGCCTGGAGTGTAGCGTACTCCTACGAGCAGTACTTC. This encodes CAWSVAYSYEQYF.